This T cell receptor beta chain came from a study of T cells in Graves' hyperthyroidism and ophthalmopathy. Researchers barred patients who had uncontrolled infection, other autoimmune disease, pregnancy or lactation. In the case of this clonotype: Its antigen is as yet unknown.

Findings of the study overall: Ophthalmopathy was told apart from stable hyperthyroidism by a 13 V-J model. Appearing also in blood were most of the thyroid clonotypes expanded above 0.001.

Authors of the study amplified TCR beta CDR3 regions from RNA transcripts. HTBI primers were used for first-round RT-PCR of the TCR CDR3. One entry per CDR3 protein results from TCRdb running MiXCR on the multiplex PCR reads. Among about 380,000 distinct CDR3 sequences listed, 18% were seen once. Specimen: blood. The sequence came from a man in his late teens or twenties with Graves' ophthalmopathy.

This CDR3 is CSAPDSQVTDTQYF. In DNA, the CDR3 is TGCAGTGCTCCGGACTCCCAGGTCACAGATACGCAGTATTTT. J is TRBJ2-3 and V is TRBV20-1, with D maybe TRBD2 (5 bases). There are 14 residues in the CDR3. Between the trimmed V and J ends, which lost 5 bases and 2 bases, there was a span of 14 bases. From germline, CDR1 is DFQATT and CDR2 SNEGSKA (reference sequence).